The TCR beta chain described here comes from a study of blood T cell repertoires in COVID-19. Germline V gene data show CDR1 as SGHAT and CDR2 as FQNNGV. The CDR3 has 14 amino acids. The V gene end was trimmed by 5 bases and the J gene end by 5 bases; junction bases not matched to a gene: 8. TCRdb keeps only in-frame clones here, not all; method: immunoSEQ multiplex PCR. The sample has fewer than 250,000 clones; 83% are singletons. The chain uses TRBV11-2 and TRBJ1-1, with 7 bases aligning to TRBD1. The receptor comes from a woman between 45 and 60 years old who had been exposed to COVID-19. Sequenced input: PBMCs or T cells enriched from blood (not recorded which). CDR3 sequence reads: CASSPSAGGTEAFF. CDR3 DNA sequence: TGTGCCAGCAGCCCCTCGGCAGGGGGGACTGAAGCTTTCTTT.